The T cell receptor (beta chain) described here comes from a study of T-cell memory formation after mild COVID-19 (dated by TCRdb to about 2021). At the level of the whole study: TCR sequence clusters from the two donors were found to be largely donor specific. T-cell clones expanding and contracting after mild COVID-19 in a couple of donors were tracked by longitudinal TCRalpha and TCRbeta repertoire sequencing. The cohort comprised two young, previously healthy adult volunteers, one female and one male. The research as a whole found: Some responding clones were detected in pre-infection memory, suggesting pre-existing cross-reactive memory T cells joined the SARS-CoV-2 response. Clones contracting from day 15 to 85 had balanced CD4/CD8 phenotypes, while a second wave expanding from day 15 to 37 was biased towards CD4+. The study included only a couple of mild cases, and larger cohorts that include severe cases with pre-infection samples were judged to be necessary. Contracting CD4+ clones were located mainly in the CM and EM memory subsets, whereas CD8+ clones were found to be enriched in EMRA. SARS-CoV-2 specificity of the second-wave clones peaking on day 37 was not confirmed.

Ficoll-Paque density gradient centrifugation was the method used to isolate PBMCs. Sequencer: Illumina NovaSeq 6000. TCRalpha and TCRbeta cDNA libraries were constructed by 5'RACE with constant-segment primers, with sample barcodes and unique molecular identifiers being introduced. RNA was extracted from every sample with Trizol reagent. Libraries were amplified in two PCR steps, with a second sample barcode and Illumina TruSeq adapters added in the second step. The libraries were sequenced on an Illumina NovaSeq using 2 x 150 bp paired-end reads. The original pipeline was this. Demultiplexing of reads and collapsing into UMI-guided consensus sequences were performed with migec v1.2.7. Using mixcr v2.1.11, UMI consensuses were aligned to TRA and TRB V and J templates and then assembled into clonotypes. Expanded or contracted clonotypes were those called significant by both edgeR and NoisET, with noise models trained on biological replicates. For edgeR calls, the thresholds were a false discovery rate-adjusted p below 0.01 and a log2 fold-change of 1. As an exploratory analysis of dynamics, PCA with hierarchical clustering was applied to max-normalized trajectories of the 1000 most abundant clonotypes. Each responding clone was given a CD4 or CD8 phenotype based on the CD4+ and CD8+ repertoires, which had been sequenced separately. TCRdb redid the processing of the public reads, applying fastp at Q25 and MiXCR, and retained in-frame beta chains. Rows with one shared CDR3 protein collapse into an entry with the most common genes and DNA. In this record, the V and J calls reflect TCRdb's handling and not the investigators' own analysis. The sample table holds about 430,000 distinct CDR3 sequences, of which about 20% were seen once. The ten biggest clones cover roughly 21% of the sample.

This clonotype was recorded a few times. Its antigen is currently not known. Qualities for individual bases were not recorded, and no much larger clone is one base off. The origin of this receptor is a man younger than 35 who had mild COVID-19 (a few samples of this study predate the infection). The sample titles of this study are shuffled in the database, so cell type and time point are left out; the donor was told from shared clones. Sequenced sample: PBMCs or a T cell subset sorted from them (not recorded which).

The DNA sequence follows: TGTGCCAGCAGCCCAAAACAGGGCGGGGTCCTAGATACGCAGTATTTT. Its coded protein is CASSPKQGGVLDTQYF. This chain is built from TRBV6-5 and TRBJ2-3; the D segment is perhaps TRBD1 or TRBD2, each sharing 6 matched bases. The cysteine opens and the phenylalanine closes a CDR3 of 16 amino acids. This entry keeps only the CDR3 DNA: 48 bases, framed from base 1. Trimming removed 6 bases from V and 5 bases from J, leaving 21 bases between the germline ends. CDR1 MNHEY and CDR2 SVGAGI were looked up in the germline V gene.